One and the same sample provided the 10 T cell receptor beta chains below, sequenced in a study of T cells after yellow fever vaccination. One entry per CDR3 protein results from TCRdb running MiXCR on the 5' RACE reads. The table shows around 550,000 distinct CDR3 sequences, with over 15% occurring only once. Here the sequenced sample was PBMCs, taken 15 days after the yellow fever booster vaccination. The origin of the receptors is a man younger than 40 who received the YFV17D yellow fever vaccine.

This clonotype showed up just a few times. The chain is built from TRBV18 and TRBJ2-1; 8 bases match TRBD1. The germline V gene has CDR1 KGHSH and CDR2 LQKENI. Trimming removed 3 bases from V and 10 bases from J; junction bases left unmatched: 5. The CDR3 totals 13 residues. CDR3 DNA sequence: TGTGCCAGCTCACCGGGACAGGAAGCCGAGCAGTTCTTC. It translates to CASSPGQEAEQFF.

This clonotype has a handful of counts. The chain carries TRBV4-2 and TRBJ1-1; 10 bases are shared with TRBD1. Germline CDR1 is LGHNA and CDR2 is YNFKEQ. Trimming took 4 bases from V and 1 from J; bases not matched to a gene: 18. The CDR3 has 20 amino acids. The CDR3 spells CASSLLPGGTGVLENTEAFF. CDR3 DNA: TGTGCCAGCAGCCTTCTCCCCGGAGGGACAGGGGTCTTGGAGAACACTGAAGCTTTCTTT.

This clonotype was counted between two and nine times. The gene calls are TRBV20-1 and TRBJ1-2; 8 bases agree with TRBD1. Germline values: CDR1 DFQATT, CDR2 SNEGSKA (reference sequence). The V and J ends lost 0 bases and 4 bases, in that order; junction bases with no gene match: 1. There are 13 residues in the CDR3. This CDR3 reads CSAREDRVYGYTF. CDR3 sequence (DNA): TGCAGTGCTAGAGAGGACAGGGTCTATGGCTACACCTTC.

The CDR3 coding sequence is TGTGCCAGCAGCCGTAACGCTGGAAACACCATATATTTT. Its translation is CASSRNAGNTIYF. The V and J genes are TRBV12-3 or TRBV12-4 and TRBJ1-3; D ambiguous. The length of the CDR3 is 13 residues. The ends were cut back, 6 bases at V and 2 bases at J, with 8 bases in the middle.

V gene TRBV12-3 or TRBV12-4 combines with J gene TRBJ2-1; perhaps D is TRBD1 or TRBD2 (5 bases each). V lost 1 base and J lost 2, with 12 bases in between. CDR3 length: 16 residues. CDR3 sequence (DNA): TGTGCCAGCAGTTTAGGGGACGGGGCCCCCTACAATGAGCAGTTCTTC. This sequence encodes CASSLGDGAPYNEQFF.

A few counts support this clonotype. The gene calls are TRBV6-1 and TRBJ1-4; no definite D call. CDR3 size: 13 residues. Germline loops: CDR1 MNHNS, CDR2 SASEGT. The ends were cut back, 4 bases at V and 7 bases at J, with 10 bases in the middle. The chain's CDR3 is CASSGGWSEKLFF. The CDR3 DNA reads TGTGCCAGCAGTGGAGGGTGGAGTGAAAAACTGTTTTTT.

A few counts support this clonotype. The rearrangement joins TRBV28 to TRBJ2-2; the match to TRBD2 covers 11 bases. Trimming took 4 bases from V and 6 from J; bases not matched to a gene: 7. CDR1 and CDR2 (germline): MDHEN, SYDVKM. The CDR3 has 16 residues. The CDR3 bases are TGTGCCAGCAGTTCTATTATAGCGGGAGGGCCCGGGGAGCTGTTTTTT. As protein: CASSSIIAGGPGELFF. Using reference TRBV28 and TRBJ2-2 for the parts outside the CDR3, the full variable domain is DVKVTQSSRYLVKRTGEKVFLECVQDMDHENMFWYRQDPGLGLRLIYFSYDVKMKEKGDIPEGYSVSREKKERFSLILESASTNQTSMYLCASSSIIAGGPGELFFGEGSRLTVL.

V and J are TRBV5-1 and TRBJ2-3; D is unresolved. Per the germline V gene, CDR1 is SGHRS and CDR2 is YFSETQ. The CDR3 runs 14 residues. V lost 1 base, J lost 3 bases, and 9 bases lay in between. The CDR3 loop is CASSLNIQTDTQYF. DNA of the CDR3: TGCGCCAGCAGCTTGAACATCCAGACAGATACGCAGTATTTT.

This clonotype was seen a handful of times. CDR3 amino acids: CASSFSGTSPDEQYF. For the CDR3, the DNA is TGCGCCAGCAGCTTCTCGGGGACTAGTCCAGACGAGCAGTACTTC. The J gene is TRBJ2-7, the V gene TRBV5-1; TRBD2 agrees at 8 bases. V was pared by 2 bases and J by 5 bases, with 9 bases of the junction left unmatched. The CDR3 sequence is 15 residues long. From germline, CDR1 is SGHRS and CDR2 YFSETQ.

CDR3 sequence: CASSFLTSTDTQYF. CDR3 DNA sequence: TGTGCCAGCAGCTTCCTGACTAGCACAGATACGCAGTATTTT. V and J are TRBV7-9 and TRBJ2-3; D remains ambiguous. The germline CDR1 and CDR2 sequences are SEHNR and FQNEAQ (reference sequence). Trimming removed 3 bases from V and 0 bases from J, with 7 bases in between. This CDR3 contains 14 residues.